The clone carrying this TCR beta chain was counted only a few times. The CDR3 consists of 14 residues. Per germline, CDR1 MNHEY and CDR2 SVGAGI. J was trimmed by 2 bases and V by 6 bases; bases with no gene match: 2. TCRdb analysed the RT-PCR reads with MiXCR anew, one entry per CDR3 protein. The sample consists of hundreds of thousands of distinct CDR3 sequences, 12% to 15% of them appearing once. The chain uses TRBV6-5 and TRBJ2-1, with 9 bases identical to TRBD1. Sequencing was carried out using memory CD4+ T cells from blood. The clonotype originates from a female donor in good health, serving as a healthy control. CDR3 protein: CASRGQGTYNEQFF. CDR3 sequence (DNA): TGTGCCAGCAGAGGACAGGGGACCTACAATGAGCAGTTCTTC.